This T cell receptor beta chain derives from a study of T cells in Graves' hyperthyroidism and ophthalmopathy. In regard to this clonotype: The conserved phenylalanine or tryptophan is not found at the CDR3 terminus, so this likely reflects a read error.

RNA transcripts gave rise to amplified TCR beta CDR3 regions. A first-round RT-PCR of the TCR CDR3 used the HTBI primer set. Using its own MiXCR run on the multiplex PCR reads, TCRdb lists one record per CDR3 protein. The sample lists approximately 420,000 distinct CDR3 sequences, about 15% occurring once. Sequencing used blood. The sequence derives from a woman between 25 and 40 years old with Graves' hyperthyroidism.

In DNA form, the CDR3 reads TGTGCCAGTGGGGCTAGCGGGAATCTAGATACGCAGTATCTT. Translation gives CASGASGNLDTQYL. This rearrangement joins TRBV19 to TRBJ2-3, with 9 positions matching TRBD2. CDR3 length: 14 amino acids. CDR1 is LNHDA, CDR2 SQIVND, per germline (reference sequence). Losses at the gene ends were 8 bases for V and 5 bases for J; bases not matched to a gene: 8.